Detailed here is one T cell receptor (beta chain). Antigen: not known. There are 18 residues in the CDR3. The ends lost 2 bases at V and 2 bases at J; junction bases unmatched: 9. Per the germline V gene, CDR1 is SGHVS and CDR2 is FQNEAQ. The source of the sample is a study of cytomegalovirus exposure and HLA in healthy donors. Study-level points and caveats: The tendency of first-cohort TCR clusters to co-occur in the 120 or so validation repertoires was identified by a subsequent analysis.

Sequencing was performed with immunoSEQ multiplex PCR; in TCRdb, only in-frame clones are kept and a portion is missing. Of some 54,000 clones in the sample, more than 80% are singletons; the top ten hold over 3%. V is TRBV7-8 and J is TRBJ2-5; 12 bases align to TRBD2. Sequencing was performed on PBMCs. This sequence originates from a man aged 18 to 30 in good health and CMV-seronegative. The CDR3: CASSLSHGLAGHQETQYF. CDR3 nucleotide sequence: TGTGCCAGCAGCTTAAGCCACGGACTAGCGGGGCATCAAGAGACCCAGTACTTC. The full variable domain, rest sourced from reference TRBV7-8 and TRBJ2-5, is GAGVSQSPRYKVAKRGQDVALRCDPISGHVSLFWYQQALGQGPEFLTYFQNEAQLDKSGLPSDRFFAERPEGSVSTLKIQRTQQEDSAVYLCASSLSHGLAGHQETQYFGPGTRLLVL.